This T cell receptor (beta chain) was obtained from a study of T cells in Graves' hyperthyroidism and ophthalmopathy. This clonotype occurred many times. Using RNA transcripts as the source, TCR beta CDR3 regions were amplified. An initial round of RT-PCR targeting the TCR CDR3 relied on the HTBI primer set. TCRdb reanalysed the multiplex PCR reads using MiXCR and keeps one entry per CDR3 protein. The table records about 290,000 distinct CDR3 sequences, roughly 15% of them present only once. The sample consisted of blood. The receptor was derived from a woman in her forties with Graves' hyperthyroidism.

CDR3 coding DNA: TGTGCCAGCAGCTTTCCCCTAGGCGGTAGCGGGATTACCTATGAGCAGTTCTTC. Protein sequence: CASSFPLGGSGITYEQFF. The V and J genes are TRBV7-9 and TRBJ2-1, with 8 bases matching TRBD2. CDR1 SEHNR and CDR2 FQNEAQ come from the germline V gene (reference sequence). The length of the CDR3 is 18 residues. J gave up 8 bases and V 3 bases, and 18 bases lay outside the gene matches.